One and the same sample provided the 18 T cell receptor beta chains below, sequenced in a study of response to subunit inactivated influenza vaccine. A single record per CDR3 protein comes from TCRdb applying MiXCR to the RT-PCR reads. Here the sample spans over 400,000 distinct CDR3 sequences, roughly 11% being singletons. The source material was PBMCs from blood, sampled 40 to 50 days after vaccination. Every receptor here comes from a man in his fifties who received an inactivated influenza vaccine.

The chain carries TRBV10-3 and TRBJ1-5; D gene uncertain. V was shortened by 10 bases and J by 0 bases, with 10 bases between the two germline ends. This CDR3 contains 13 residues. CDR1 is ENHRY, CDR2 SYGVKD, per germline. The CDR3: CATVGDSNQPQHF. For the CDR3, the DNA is TGTGCCACCGTTGGCGATAGCAATCAGCCCCAGCATTTT.

The chain links TRBV11-2 to TRBJ2-5; D possibly matches TRBD1 or TRBD2 (7 bases each). In germline, CDR1 is SGHAT, CDR2 FQNNGV. V lost 5 bases to trimming and J lost 4 bases, with 17 bases between them. CDR3 size: 15 residues. The CDR3 region has the DNA TGTGCCAGCAGCAAGGGACAGCCGGGAGGAGAGACCCAGTACTTC. It yields the protein CASSKGQPGGETQYF.

The chain employs TRBV5-1 and TRBJ1-1; D is possibly TRBD1 (6 bases). This CDR3 contains 14 residues. Germline CDR1 is SGHRS and CDR2 is YFSETQ. The ends were cut back, 1 base at V and 3 bases at J, with 10 bases in the middle. In nucleotides, the CDR3 is TGCGCCAGCAGCTTGTACAGGGCCGACACTGAAGCTTTCTTT. This gives the protein CASSLYRADTEAFF. Using reference TRBV5-1 and TRBJ1-1 for the parts outside the CDR3, the full variable domain is KAGVTQTPRYLIKTRGQQVTLSCSPISGHRSVSWYQQTPGQGLQFLFEYFSETQRNKGNFPGRFSGRQFSNSRSEMNVSTLELGDSALYLCASSLYRADTEAFFGQGTRLTVV.

This clonotype was detected only a few times. This chain joins TRBV20-1 and TRBJ2-1, with D perhaps being TRBD1 or TRBD2 (5 bases each). Germline V lookup: CDR1 DFQATT, CDR2 SNEGSKA (reference sequence). The CDR3 runs 14 residues. The germline V and J ends were trimmed by 3 bases and 4 bases, with 13 bases remaining between them. CDR3 in amino acids: CSASRGPSYNEQFF. The CDR3 DNA reads as TGCAGTGCTAGCCGGGGACCATCTTACAATGAGCAGTTCTTC.

The CDR3 nucleotides read TGTGCCAGCAGTGACGAGGGAGAGAGGACCTACGAGCAGTACTTC. It yields the protein CASSDEGERTYEQYF. The chain carries TRBV6-1 and TRBJ2-7, with D possibly being TRBD2 (5 bases). The V and J ends lost 3 bases and 2 bases respectively, with 14 bases between them. Germline V gene sequence: CDR1 MNHNS, CDR2 SASEGT. The CDR3 runs to 15 residues.

The V call is TRBV7-2, the J call TRBJ2-7; TRBD1 might be the D (6 bases). CDR3 length: 14 amino acids. The V gene's germline CDR1 is SGHTA and CDR2 FQGNSA. The V and J ends lost 8 bases and 0 bases respectively, with 14 bases between them. The CDR3: CASGSIQGSYEQYF. In nucleotides, the CDR3 is TGTGCCAGCGGCTCGATACAGGGCTCCTACGAGCAGTACTTC.

This clonotype was detected many times. This chain links TRBV24-1 with TRBJ2-1; tentative D call: TRBD2 (8 bases). The ends were cut back, 5 bases at V and 10 bases at J, with 20 bases in the middle. CDR1 and CDR2 (germline): KGHDR, SFDVKD. The CDR3 has 15 residues. In nucleotides, the CDR3 is TGTGCCACCAGTGCGCCGGACAGGCCGGGGGGGGAGCAGTTCTTC. Translation: CATSAPDRPGGEQFF.

This clonotype has ten or more counts. This chain links TRBV5-1 with TRBJ2-1, with TRBD2 as a possible D gene (6 bases). Germline CDR1 reads SGHRS; CDR2 reads YFSETQ. The CDR3 has 14 amino acids. Trimming shortened V by 5 bases and J by 2 bases, and 11 bases separated the two germline ends. The CDR3 is CASRLAETYNEQFF. CDR3 bases: TGCGCCAGCAGATTAGCGGAAACCTACAATGAGCAGTTCTTC.

This clonotype was seen at least ten times. This chain uses TRBV12-3 or TRBV12-4 with TRBJ2-1; perhaps D is TRBD1 or TRBD2 (5 bases each). The CDR3 totals 17 residues. V lost 4 bases, J lost 0 bases, and 16 bases lay in between. CDR3 residues: CASSSDRDESSYNEQFF. CDR3 coding DNA: TGTGCCAGCAGTTCTGACCGGGACGAGAGCTCCTACAATGAGCAGTTCTTC.

This clonotype was counted many times. The chain recombines TRBV20-1 with TRBJ2-1, with no clear D. With 2 bases removed from V and 2 bases from J, the gap between germline ends came to 4 bases. The germline CDR1 and CDR2 sequences are DFQATT and SNEGSKA (reference sequence). This CDR3 spans 12 amino acids. The CDR3 spells CSARIPYNEQFF. CDR3 bases: TGCAGTGCTAGAATACCCTACAATGAGCAGTTCTTC.

The rearrangement joins TRBV7-9 to TRBJ2-1, with D possibly matching TRBD2 (5 bases). Between the trimmed V and J ends, which lost 5 bases and 7 bases, there was a span of 12 bases. Per the germline V gene, CDR1 is SEHNR and CDR2 is FQNEAQ (reference sequence). This CDR3 region has 13 residues. The chain's CDR3 is CASSQIPGNEQFF. CDR3 sequence (DNA): TGTGCCAGCAGCCAAATCCCGGGGAATGAGCAGTTCTTC.

This clonotype was seen a few times. CDR3 amino acids: CASSPITGAEETQYF. The CDR3 nucleotides read TGTGCCAGCAGTCCTATTACAGGGGCAGAGGAGACCCAGTACTTC. The chain has TRBV28 and TRBJ2-5, with 7 bases aligning to TRBD1. Germline CDR1 MDHEN, CDR2 SYDVKM. Trimming took 5 bases from V and 5 from J; bases not matched to a gene: 11. The CDR3 totals 15 residues.

Here the CDR3 reads CASSAVDGASQFF. CDR3 sequence (DNA): TGCGCCAGCAGCGCAGTCGACGGTGCTTCGCAGTTCTTC. This sequence joins TRBV10-1 and TRBJ2-1; no clear D gene. The CDR3 spans 13 residues. Deletions cut 6 bases from V and 12 bases from J, with 18 bases between. Germline V lookup: CDR1 WNHNN, CDR2 SYGVQD (reference sequence).

There are a few counts of this clonotype. This chain uses TRBV12-3 or TRBV12-4 with TRBJ2-3, with D unclear. With 3 bases removed from V and 4 bases from J, the gap between germline ends came to 8 bases. The CDR3 contains 13 residues. Here the CDR3 reads CASSLVPPDTQYF. For the CDR3, the DNA is TGTGCCAGCAGTTTGGTCCCCCCAGATACGCAGTATTTT.

This clonotype turned up a few times. The rearrangement joins TRBV25-1 to TRBJ1-1; 7 bases map to TRBD1. The CDR3 extends over 14 amino acids. The V and J ends lost 2 bases and 5 bases, in that order; junction bases with no gene match: 5. Germline V lookup: CDR1 MGHDK, CDR2 SYGVNS. CDR3 protein: CASSEQGVGTEAFF. CDR3 DNA sequence: TGTGCCAGCAGTGAACAGGGGGTAGGGACTGAAGCTTTCTTT.

The chain joins TRBV29-1 to TRBJ1-5; 8 bases line up with TRBD1. CDR1 and CDR2 from the germline V gene are SQVTM and ANQGSEA. Trimming removed 7 bases from V and 5 bases from J; junction bases left unmatched: 16. The CDR3 has 16 residues. CDR3 in amino acids: CSATAGQGMGDQPQHF. The CDR3 DNA reads as TGCAGCGCCACCGCTGGACAGGGTATGGGAGATCAGCCCCAGCATTTT.

V gene TRBV29-1 combines with J gene TRBJ2-1; 11 nucleotides agree with TRBD2. The CDR3 is 18 amino acids. CDR1 and CDR2 from the germline V gene are SQVTM and ANQGSEA. Unmatched junction bases numbered 14, after V lost 7 bases and J lost 0 bases. The CDR3 bases are TGCAGCGCACTGTCCCCACTAGCGGGAGTAGTCTCCTACAATGAGCAGTTCTTC. Translation gives CSALSPLAGVVSYNEQFF.

This clonotype was seen at least ten times. CDR3 sequence reads: CAISPRLSEQYF. CDR3 bases: TGCGCCATCTCGCCCCGCCTCTCCGAGCAGTACTTC. The V and J genes are TRBV5-1 and TRBJ2-7; D is undetermined. Germline lookup yields CDR1 SGHRS and CDR2 YFSETQ. The CDR3 length is 12 residues. V was cut by 9 bases and J by 6 bases, with 16 bases left in between. The full variable domain, with the rest looked up from reference TRBV5-1 and TRBJ2-7, is KAGVTQTPRYLIKTRGQQVTLSCSPISGHRSVSWYQQTPGQGLQFLFEYFSETQRNKGNFPGRFSGRQFSNSRSEMNVSTLELGDSALYLCAISPRLSEQYFGPGTRLTVT.